Below are 6 T cell receptor beta chains sequenced from a single sample in a study of regulatory T cells in long-lasting Graves disease. This sample's time point: persistent/refractory GD, antithyroid drugs over 5 years with positive TRAb. Following extraction of RNA from PBMCs, that RNA was used to make the TCR library. The TCR beta library used iRepertoire HTBI primers with Arm-PCR amplification of CDR3. TCRdb redid the calling of the multiplex PCR reads with MiXCR, one entry per CDR3 protein. The sample includes under 450,000 distinct CDR3 sequences, around 20% of them seen just once. Material: peripheral blood mononuclear cells (PBMCs), obtained when the disease was refractory, from a patient treated with antithyroid drugs. These receptors all stem from a female donor with Graves disease.

The gene calls are TRBV3-1 and TRBJ1-2; weak D call: TRBD1 (5 bases). Trimming stripped 5 bases from V and 3 bases from J, with 16 bases between. The CDR3 runs 15 residues. Germline lookup yields CDR1 LGHDT and CDR2 YNNKEL (reference sequence). The CDR3 sequence: CASSGRDPMYYGYTF. In nucleotides, the CDR3 is TGTGCCAGCAGCGGCCGGGACCCCATGTACTATGGCTACACCTTC.

This clonotype was counted many times. The genes are TRBV12-3 or TRBV12-4 and TRBJ2-7, with 7 bases identical to TRBD1. CDR3 length equals 13 residues. The ends lost 4 bases at V and 6 bases at J; junction bases unmatched: 6. The CDR3 bases are TGTGCCAGCAGTTCCGGGACAGCCTCCGAGCAGTACTTC. Translating it yields CASSSGTASEQYF.

In its sample, this clonotype was seen many times. The chain uses TRBV3-1 and TRBJ2-7; D uncertain. Looked up from germline, CDR1 is LGHDT and CDR2 is YNNKEL (reference sequence). Trimming pared 0 bases from V and 0 bases from J, leaving 9 bases between. This CDR3 comprises 15 residues. In nucleotides, the CDR3 is TGTGCCAGCAGCCAAGATTGGACGCCCTCCTACGAGCAGTACTTC. Protein: CASSQDWTPSYEQYF.

In the case of this clonotype: Since a much larger clone is just one base distant, this may be a read error. This sequence joins TRBV6-2 or TRBV6-3 and TRBJ2-5; 7 bases match TRBD2. The germline CDR1 and CDR2 sequences are MNHEY and SVGEGT. The length of the CDR3 is 16 residues. CDR3 region: CASRRGAGSLGETRYF. The CDR3 DNA reads as TGTGCCAGCAGACGGGGAGCGGGAAGTCTGGGGGAGACCCGGTACTTC.

Many counts were recorded for this clonotype. This chain uses TRBV12-3 or TRBV12-4 with TRBJ2-5; 14 positions agree with TRBD2. V was clipped by 8 bases and J by 3 bases; unmatched bases: 8. This CDR3 has 16 residues. The CDR3 coding sequence is TGTGCCAGCGGCCAGACTAGCGGGAGGGCCGAAGAGACCCAGTACTTC. Translating it yields CASGQTSGRAEETQYF.

The V and J genes are TRBV6-2 or TRBV6-3 and TRBJ2-7, with 8 bases aligning to TRBD2. Trimming took 5 bases from V and 4 from J; bases not matched to a gene: 13. Germline V gives CDR1 MNHEY, CDR2 SVGEGT. The length of the CDR3 is 16 residues. CDR3 protein: CASSPSTSAEPYEQYF. CDR3 coding DNA: TGTGCCAGCAGTCCGTCGACTAGCGCCGAGCCTTACGAGCAGTACTTC.